This TCR beta chain stems from a study of T cells in localized non-small cell lung cancer. Clones were sequenced by immunoSEQ multiplex PCR, and TCRdb holds only the in-frame ones, with some missing. The sample lists over a thousand clones, 20% to 30% seen once, with 25% to 30% in the top ten. Study-wide points: Compared with tumor, uninvolved adjacent lung displayed greater T cell clonality, ranking highest overall. A higher density of T cells in blood coincided with extended overall survival.

This clone was observed a handful of times. Its antigen is not known. Germline trimming cut 6 bases from V and 4 bases from J; bases unmatched to any gene: 7. Germline V gene data show CDR1 as MNHGY and CDR2 as SAAAGT. CDR3 length equals 15 residues. This chain uses TRBV6-8 with TRBJ1-5; TRBD1 matches 9 bases. Sample: normal lung tissue next to the tumor, taken before any cancer treatment. The receptor was derived from a male donor older than 55 with stage I lung adenocarcinoma. CDR3 coding DNA: TGTGCCAGCAGGACTGGGACAGGGATTAATCAGCCCCAGCATTTT. Protein: CASRTGTGINQPQHF.